This TCR beta chain appears in the sequencing data of a study of T cells after yellow fever vaccination. Study-level background: SMART-Seq v4 Ultra Low Input prepared libraries from low-cell fractions.

The CDR3 loop spans 14 amino acids. Trimming removed 5 bases from V and 7 bases from J, with 21 bases in between. CDR1 is SQVTM and CDR2 is ANQGSEA in the germline V gene. Making TCR cDNA involved 5'RACE template switching, which added UMIs and a universal primer site. One entry per CDR3 protein, called by TCRdb with MiXCR from the 5' RACE reads. Of some 500,000 distinct CDR3 sequences listed, roughly 14% are singletons. The chain links TRBV29-1 to TRBJ2-7; D may correspond to TRBD1 or TRBD2 (5 bases each). Here the sequenced sample was PBMCs, taken on the day of the yellow fever booster vaccination. This TCR was recovered from a young man who received the YFV17D yellow fever vaccine. The CDR3 is CSVFPDSGTGEQYF. The CDR3 nucleotides are TGCAGCGTTTTCCCCGACTCCGGGACGGGAGAGCAGTACTTC.